This passage covers 30 T cell receptor beta chains from one sample sequenced in a study of blood T cell repertoires in COVID-19. Sequencing used immunoSEQ multiplex PCR; TCRdb keeps in-frame clones, though not all of them. The repertoire holds about 270,000 clones, with roughly 90% as singletons. The specimen was PBMCs or T cells enriched from blood (not recorded which). Receptors originate from a woman aged 45 to 65 who had recovered from COVID-19.

Turning to this clone: A read error may produce the germline difference seen at one junction end. V and J are TRBV11-2 and TRBJ1-6, with a tentative D call TRBD1 (5 bases). Germline V lookup: CDR1 SGHAT, CDR2 FQNNGV. The CDR3 has 11 residues. The CDR3 DNA is TGTGCCAGCAGTAGCGGGGGAAATCTGGACTTT. Translation gives CASSSGGNLDF.

CDR3 sequence reads: CASSMGQPNSPLHF. CDR3 in DNA: TGTGCCAGTAGTATGGGACAGCCGAATTCACCCCTCCACTTT. V usage is TRBV19 and J usage is TRBJ1-6; 7 positions agree with TRBD1. The CDR3 has 14 residues. From germline, CDR1 is LNHDA and CDR2 SQIVND (reference sequence). The junction had 3 bases not matched to a gene; V was cut back by 3 bases and J by 7 bases.

This chain uses TRBV7-2 with TRBJ2-2; possible D gene TRBD1, 5 bases. There are 14 residues in the CDR3. Germline CDR1 and CDR2: SGHTA and FQGNSA. V lost 5 bases and J lost 5, with 12 bases in between. This chain's CDR3 is CASSQGWKTGELFF. CDR3 nucleotides: TGTGCCAGCAGCCAGGGATGGAAAACCGGGGAGCTGTTTTTT.

CDR3 coding DNA: TGTGCCAGCAGCTTAACTACTAGCAACGAGCAGTACTTC. Amino acids: CASSLTTSNEQYF. This chain uses TRBV7-2 with TRBJ2-7, with D maybe TRBD2 (6 bases). CDR1 is SGHTA and CDR2 is FQGNSA in the germline V gene. The CDR3 has 13 amino acids. Trimming took 2 bases from V and 5 from J, leaving 10 bases between them.

Turning to this clone: The same CDR3 can be traced to other DNA sequences in this sample. This chain links TRBV28 with TRBJ2-1, with 14 bases aligning to TRBD2. Germline V lookup: CDR1 MDHEN, CDR2 SYDVKM. The CDR3 loop spans 14 amino acids. Germline trimming cut 8 bases from V and 8 bases from J; bases unmatched to any gene: 5. CDR3 in DNA: TGTGCCAGCCGGACTAGCGGGAGGTTAGATGAGCAGTTCTTC. It yields the protein CASRTSGRLDEQFF.

J is TRBJ2-2 and V is TRBV9; 9 bases are shared with TRBD1. The V segment lost 3 bases and the J segment 6 bases; nucleotides outside the gene matches: 3. This CDR3 region has 14 residues. CDR1 and CDR2 (germline): SGDLS, YYNGEE. The CDR3 here is CASSGRQGAGELFF. The DNA for the CDR3 is TGTGCCAGCAGCGGACGACAGGGGGCCGGGGAGCTGTTTTTT. The full variable domain, its missing parts supplied by reference TRBV9 and TRBJ2-2, is DSGVTQTPKHLITATGQRVTLRCSPRSGDLSVYWYQQSLDQGLQFLIQYYNGEERAKGNILERFSAQQFPDLHSELNLSSLELGDSALYFCASSGRQGAGELFFGEGSRLTVL.

The chain joins TRBV18 to TRBJ2-4; 7 nucleotides agree with TRBD1. This CDR3 has 14 residues. Germline CDR1 reads KGHSH; CDR2 reads LQKENI. V gave up 3 bases and J gave up 5 bases; unmatched junction bases: 4. In DNA, the CDR3 is TGTGCCAGCTCACCTATACAGGGGCAAAACATTCAGTACTTC. Translation: CASSPIQGQNIQYF.

The chain carries TRBV10-3 and TRBJ1-2; possible D gene TRBD1, 6 bases. Germline V gives CDR1 ENHRY, CDR2 SYGVKD. The CDR3 covers 13 residues. V was trimmed by 7 bases and J by 2 bases, leaving 11 bases between them. The DNA of the CDR3 is TGTGCCATCACCGAGGACAGCAACTATGGCTACACCTTC. It translates to CAITEDSNYGYTF.

The CDR3 bases are TGTGCCAGCAGTGATAAGATACTGCGGGATGAGCAGTTCTTC. Encoded protein: CASSDKILRDEQFF. The chain is built from TRBV2 and TRBJ2-1, with D tentatively TRBD2 (5 bases). V shed 3 bases and J shed 8 bases, with 14 bases lying between them. The CDR3 contains 14 residues. Germline lookup yields CDR1 SNHLY and CDR2 FYNNEI.

A single count supports this clone. CDR3 DNA: TGTGCCAGCAGTGAGGCAGGGGACAATGAGCAGTTCTTC. This codes for CASSEAGDNEQFF. The rearrangement uses TRBV27 and TRBJ2-1; TRBD1 might be the D (6 bases). The CDR3 runs 13 residues. Trimming pared 5 bases from V and 5 bases from J, leaving 10 bases between. Germline V gene lookup returns CDR1 MNHEY and CDR2 SMNVEV (reference sequence).

The chain is built from TRBV6-2 or TRBV6-3 and TRBJ2-6; D not certain. This CDR3 comprises 16 residues. V lost 0 bases, J lost 4 bases, and 10 bases lay in between. Germline CDR1 reads MNHEY; CDR2 reads SVGEGT. The CDR3 sequence: CASSYSASHGANVLTF. Here the CDR3 DNA reads TGTGCCAGCAGTTACTCGGCCAGTCACGGGGCCAACGTCCTGACTTTC.

The chain joins TRBV5-1 to TRBJ2-5, with TRBD1 matching over 11 bases. After removal of 5 bases from V and 4 bases from J, the junction contained 10 bases not matched to a gene. The germline CDR1 and CDR2 sequences are SGHRS and YFSETQ. CDR3 size: 16 residues. Here the CDR3 reads CASSSGTGGVGETQYF. CDR3 nucleotides: TGCGCCAGCAGTTCCGGGACAGGGGGAGTAGGAGAGACCCAGTACTTC.

The V and J genes are TRBV4-3 and TRBJ1-1; D is ambiguous. V shed 5 bases and J shed 5 bases, with 12 bases lying between them. This CDR3 is 13 amino acids long. Germline CDR1 is LGHNA and CDR2 is YSLEER. CDR3 loop: CASSKSRGTEAFF. CDR3 coding DNA: TGCGCCAGCAGCAAGTCCCGGGGAACTGAAGCTTTCTTT.

This clone was observed a few times. The rearrangement joins TRBV28 to TRBJ1-2; maybe TRBD1 (6 bases). The V and J ends lost 6 bases and 6 bases respectively, with 14 bases between them. CDR1 and CDR2 (germline): MDHEN, SYDVKM. CDR3 size: 13 residues. The CDR3 sequence is CASRLGGPDGYTF. For the CDR3, the DNA is TGTGCCAGCAGACTAGGGGGTCCTGATGGCTACACCTTC.

This rearrangement joins TRBV28 to TRBJ1-4, with D possibly being TRBD1 (5 bases). The germline V gene encodes CDR1 MDHEN and CDR2 SYDVKM. V shed 4 bases and J shed 5 bases, with 17 bases lying between them. This CDR3 region has 16 residues. The CDR3 spells CASSSTLGVGNEKLFF. Written as DNA, the CDR3 is TGTGCCAGCAGTTCTACCCTAGGGGTCGGAAATGAAAAACTGTTTTTT.

This chain links TRBV5-5 with TRBJ1-2, with 7 bases matching TRBD1. V dropped 0 bases and J dropped 2; count of bases not matched to a gene: 10. Germline values: CDR1 SGHKS, CDR2 YYEKEE (reference sequence). This CDR3 comprises 17 residues. The CDR3 coding sequence is TGTGCCAGCAGCTTGGAGGGACAGAGACGAGGGAACTATGGCTACACCTTC. It codes for CASSLEGQRRGNYGYTF.

This chain joins TRBV19 and TRBJ1-2, with a tentative D call TRBD1 (6 bases). The germline CDR1 and CDR2 sequences are LNHDA and SQIVND (reference sequence). The germline V and J ends were trimmed by 6 bases and 0 bases, with 17 bases remaining between them. CDR3 length equals 16 residues. The CDR3 reads CASSRTADPSNYGYTF. Written as DNA, the CDR3 is TGTGCCAGTAGCCGGACAGCAGATCCTTCTAACTATGGCTACACCTTC.

The genes are TRBV9 and TRBJ2-3; no firm D call. CDR3 length: 16 amino acids. The germline V gene encodes CDR1 SGDLS and CDR2 YYNGEE. V was pared by 0 bases and J by 0 bases, with 11 bases between. CDR3 protein: CASSVGAARSTDTQYF. For the CDR3, the DNA is TGTGCCAGCAGCGTAGGGGCAGCCCGAAGCACAGATACGCAGTATTTT.

The chain has TRBV6-2 or TRBV6-3 and TRBJ2-7, with D perhaps matching TRBD2 (5 bases). V was clipped by 5 bases and J by 6 bases, with 17 bases between them. CDR1 and CDR2 (germline): MNHEY, SVGEGT. The length of the CDR3 is 14 residues. The DNA of the CDR3 is TGTGCCAGCAGTCCCCGCGGGCAGAGCGGCGAGCAGTACTTC. It specifies CASSPRGQSGEQYF.

This chain joins TRBV7-9 and TRBJ1-6, with 10 bases lining up with TRBD1. With 6 bases clipped from V and 7 bases from J, the junction kept 6 bases outside the gene matches. This CDR3 is built from 15 residues. Germline V gene sequence: CDR1 SEHNR, CDR2 FQNEAQ (reference sequence). CDR3 amino acids: CASRDRGELNSPLHF. The CDR3 DNA reads TGTGCCAGCAGGGACAGGGGGGAATTAAATTCACCCCTCCACTTT.

This clone appeared a few times. This chain joins TRBV28 and TRBJ2-7; the D gene is possibly TRBD1 (6 bases). V gave up 7 bases and J gave up 3 bases, with 16 bases separating them. CDR3 length equals 14 residues. CDR1 is MDHEN and CDR2 is SYDVKM in the germline V gene. CDR3 in amino acids: CASTPAGDHYEQYF. The CDR3 nucleotides are TGTGCCAGCACCCCGGCAGGGGACCACTACGAGCAGTACTTC.

On this clone: The junction departs from the called germline gene at one end, perhaps through a read error. J is TRBJ1-5 and V is TRBV28, with D perhaps matching TRBD1 (6 bases). Germline CDR1 reads MDHEN; CDR2 reads SYDVKM. This CDR3 comprises 14 residues. CDR3 coding DNA: TGTGCCAGCACTTTACAGGGATGGAATCAGCCCCAGCATTTT. The encoded protein is CASTLQGWNQPQHF.

The chain couples TRBV24-1 to TRBJ1-4; D might be TRBD1 (6 bases). V lost 9 bases to trimming and J lost 0 bases, with 16 bases between them. The CDR3 runs to 16 residues. Germline CDR1 and CDR2: KGHDR and SFDVKD. The CDR3 DNA is TGTGCCACCCGACAGGAAAGGTATGCAACTAATGAAAAACTGTTTTTT. It specifies CATRQERYATNEKLFF.

V gene TRBV20-1 combines with J gene TRBJ2-5, with D possibly TRBD1 on 6 matching bases. Deletions cut 3 bases from V and 9 bases from J, with 14 bases between. Germline V gene lookup returns CDR1 DFQATT and CDR2 SNEGSKA (reference sequence). CDR3 length: 12 residues. The CDR3 sequence is CSASLGEGAQYF. CDR3 bases: TGCAGTGCTAGTCTAGGAGAGGGGGCCCAGTACTTC.

This chain links TRBV5-6 with TRBJ2-7, with a possible D match to TRBD1 (5 bases). Germline V gene sequence: CDR1 SGHDT, CDR2 YYEEEE. Deletions cut 4 bases from V and 1 base from J, with 12 bases between. This CDR3 contains 14 residues. The CDR3 bases are TGTGCCAGCAGCGGTGTTCGACAGTCCTACGAGCAGTACTTC. It is translated as CASSGVRQSYEQYF.

The CDR3 DNA reads TGTGCCAGCAGTTTAGGTCCAGGGAATCAGCCCCAGCATTTT. This translates into CASSLGPGNQPQHF. This chain connects TRBV27 to TRBJ1-5; D is perhaps TRBD1 (5 bases). Germline V gene data show CDR1 as MNHEY and CDR2 as SMNVEV (reference sequence). CDR3 size: 14 residues. V lost 2 bases and J 4 bases, leaving 9 bases between the germline ends.

The V gene is TRBV2, the J gene TRBJ2-6, with unresolved D. The CDR3 sequence is 15 residues long. The germline CDR1 and CDR2 sequences are SNHLY and FYNNEI. The V end was cut by 5 bases, the J end by 0 bases, with 8 bases between. DNA of the CDR3: TGTGCCAGCAGTAACAACCTCTCTGGGGCCAACGTCCTGACTTTC. The encoded protein is CASSNNLSGANVLTF.

V and J are TRBV18 and TRBJ2-2; possibly TRBD2 for D (5 bases). The germline CDR1 and CDR2 sequences are KGHSH and LQKENI. V was trimmed by 6 bases and J by 3 bases, leaving 8 bases between them. The CDR3 is 13 amino acids. This chain's CDR3 is CASSTRDTGELFF. CDR3 nucleotide sequence: TGTGCCAGCTCCACGCGGGACACCGGGGAGCTGTTTTTT.

This chain joins TRBV9 and TRBJ2-3; D is possibly TRBD1 (6 bases). This CDR3 comprises 14 residues. V was cut by 0 bases and J by 2 bases, with 7 bases left in between. Germline CDR1 and CDR2: SGDLS and YYNGEE. The CDR3 protein is CASSVGTDTDTQYF. The CDR3 nucleotides are TGTGCCAGCAGCGTAGGGACAGACACAGATACGCAGTATTTT.

The chain has TRBV3-1 (or the pseudogene TRBV3-2) and TRBJ1-1, with 9 bases that match TRBD1. The junction had 8 bases not matched to a gene; V was cut back by 4 bases and J by 5 bases. The CDR3 runs to 15 residues. CDR1 is LGHDT and CDR2 is YNNKEL in the germline V gene (reference sequence). This CDR3 reads CASSPGQGRRTEAFF. The CDR3, as DNA: TGTGCCAGCAGCCCAGGACAGGGGAGAAGAACTGAAGCTTTCTTT.